This T cell receptor (beta chain) originates from a study of graft-versus-host responses after intestinal transplantation. Study overall: Isolated intestinal, liver-intestinal, or multivisceral transplants were what recipients had. The recipients all started with anti-thymocyte globulin induction and then took tacrolimus and steroids for roughly three years.

Profiling relied on immunoSEQ multiplex PCR, and the TCRdb table lists in-frame clones only, not all of them. The sample records some 70,000 clones, approximately 92% being singletons. As for this clone: Its antigen remains unidentified.

Once transplant was done, bone marrow was sourced from the posterior iliac crest or another site. CDR3 length equals 16 residues. V was clipped by 4 bases and J by 5 bases; unmatched bases: 10. Germline assignment: CDR1 ENHRY and CDR2 SYGVKD. Findings and limits, study-wide: Graft-donor T cell macrochimerism in patients accompanied high graft-versus-host to host-versus-graft clonal ratios in allografts.

V usage is TRBV10-3 and J usage is TRBJ2-7; 11 nucleotides agree with TRBD2. This sequence originates from a human patient who received an intestinal transplant, so some T cells may come from the graft donor. The material was bone marrow, obtained roughly 780 days after intestinal transplantation. CDR3 in amino acids: CAISGLAGGPRHEQYF. The CDR3 DNA reads as TGTGCCATCAGTGGATTAGCGGGAGGGCCTCGTCACGAGCAGTACTTC.